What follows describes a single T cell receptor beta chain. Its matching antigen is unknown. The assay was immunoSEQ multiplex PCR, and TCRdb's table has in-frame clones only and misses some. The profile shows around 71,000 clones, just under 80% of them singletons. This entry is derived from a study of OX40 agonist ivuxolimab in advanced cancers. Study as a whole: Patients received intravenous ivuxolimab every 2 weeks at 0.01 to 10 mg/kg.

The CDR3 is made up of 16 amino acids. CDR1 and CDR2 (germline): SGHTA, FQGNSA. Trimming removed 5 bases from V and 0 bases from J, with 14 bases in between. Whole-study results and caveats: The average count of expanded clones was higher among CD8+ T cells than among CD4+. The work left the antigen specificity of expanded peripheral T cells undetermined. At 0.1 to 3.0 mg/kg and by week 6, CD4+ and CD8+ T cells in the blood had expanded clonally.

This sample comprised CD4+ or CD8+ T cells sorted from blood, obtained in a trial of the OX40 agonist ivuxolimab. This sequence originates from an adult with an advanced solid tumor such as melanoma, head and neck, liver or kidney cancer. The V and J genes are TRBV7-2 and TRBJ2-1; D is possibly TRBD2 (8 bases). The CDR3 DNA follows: TGTGCCAGCAGCCCAGCGGGGGACAGCTCCTACAATGAGCAGTTCTTC. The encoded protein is CASSPAGDSSYNEQFF.